This is a list of T cell receptor beta chains from one sample in a study of regulatory T cells in long-lasting Graves disease. MiXCR was run by TCRdb on the multiplex PCR reads, yielding one entry per CDR3 protein. The sample shows hundreds of thousands of distinct CDR3 sequences, roughly 13% of them seen only once. In addition, the sample was reused for a study of T cells in Graves' hyperthyroidism and ophthalmopathy.

The material was peripheral blood mononuclear cells (PBMCs), obtained at new diagnosis, from a patient treated with antithyroid drugs. The receptors here all came from a man aged 25-45 years with Graves disease. The CDR3 runs from the conserved cysteine through the conserved F or W. A D gene is named only where the DNA matches it firmly. Some rows mark clone size as missing; the rest say once, few, many or name a class of expanded clone.

d_call	clone_size	j_call	cdr3_length	v_call	cdr3_aa	cdr3_nt
NA	many	TRBJ2-5	16	TRBV6-5	CASSLSMGVFQETQYF	TGTGCCAGCAGTTTATCAATGGGGGTATTCCAAGAGACCCAGTACTTC
NA	many	TRBJ1-4	16	TRBV29-1	CSVEGEPGPAGEKLFF	TGCAGCGTTGAAGGGGAGCCGGGTCCAGCAGGTGAAAAACTGTTTTTT
NA	many	TRBJ2-2	16	TRBV5-1	CASSFFKLRDAGELFF	TGCGCCAGCAGCTTTTTCAAGCTCCGGGACGCCGGGGAGCTGTTTTTT
TRBD2	few	TRBJ2-7	15	TRBV5-4	CASSQGTSGKYEQYF	TGTGCCAGCAGCCAAGGGACTAGCGGGAAGTACGAGCAGTACTTC
TRBD2	few	TRBJ2-3	15	TRBV30	CAWGTSGLSTDTQYF	TGTGCCTGGGGTACTAGCGGGTTAAGCACAGATACGCAGTATTTT
TRBD2	NA	TRBJ2-3	15	TRBV20-1	CSARSTSRGTDTQYF	TGCAGTGCTAGATCGACTAGCCGCGGCACAGATACGCAGTATTTT
NA	many	TRBJ1-5	13	TRBV20-1	CSARDSDGQPQHF	TGCAGTGCTAGAGATTCGGACGGCCAGCCCCAGCATTTT
NA	few	TRBJ2-2	15	TRBV5-5	CASSSADRLAGELFF	TGTGCCAGCAGCTCAGCAGACAGGTTGGCCGGGGAGCTGTTTTTT
TRBD2	many	TRBJ2-3	13	TRBV29-1	CSVGGLASDTQYF	TGCAGCGTTGGGGGACTAGCATCCGATACGCAGTATTTT
TRBD1	NA	TRBJ2-7	16	TRBV19	CASSSSGTGHRHEQYF	TGTGCCAGTAGTAGCTCCGGGACAGGTCACCGGCACGAGCAGTACTTC
TRBD2	NA	TRBJ2-7	17	TRBV4-1	CASSLGLAGGPGYEQYF	TGCGCCAGCAGCCTAGGACTAGCGGGAGGGCCAGGGTACGAGCAGTACTTC
TRBD2	many	TRBJ2-5	15	TRBV11-3	CASSLLAGPQETQYF	TGTGCCAGCAGCTTACTAGCGGGACCCCAAGAGACCCAGTACTTC
TRBD2	NA	TRBJ2-1	15	TRBV4-1	CASSQGGLAGGEGFF	TGCGCCAGCAGCCAAGGTGGTCTAGCGGGAGGAGAGGGGTTCTTC
TRBD2	many	TRBJ2-7	15	TRBV6-1	CASSDGTSGKNEQYF	TGTGCCAGCAGTGACGGGACTAGCGGGAAGAACGAGCAGTACTTC
NA	many	TRBJ1-5	13	TRBV30	CAWSKAGGQPQHF	TGTGCCTGGAGTAAGGCGGGAGGTCAGCCCCAGCATTTT
TRBD1	few	TRBJ2-5	15	TRBV5-5	CASSERDRVEGTQYF	TGTGCCAGCAGCGAAAGGGACAGGGTAGAAGGGACCCAGTACTTC
NA	NA	TRBJ2-3	16	TRBV9	CASSEPASASTDTQYF	TGTGCCAGCAGCGAGCCGGCATCGGCTAGCACAGATACGCAGTATTTT
NA	many	TRBJ2-7	13	TRBV20-1	CSARVAVSYEQYF	TGCAGTGCTAGAGTTGCGGTTTCCTACGAGCAGTACTTC
NA	NA	TRBJ2-6	17	TRBV2	CASSEEAQGTGANVLTF	TGTGCCAGCAGTGAAGAAGCCCAGGGGACTGGGGCCAACGTCCTGACTTTC
TRBD2	many	TRBJ2-7	12	TRBV18	CASSPGRSEQYF	TGTGCCAGCTCACCCGGGAGGTCCGAGCAGTACTTC
TRBD2	NA	TRBJ2-1	17	TRBV12-3/TRBV12-4	CASSQGLAGTSYNEQFF	TGTGCCAGCAGCCAGGGACTAGCGGGTACCTCCTACAATGAGCAGTTCTTC
NA	few	TRBJ2-1	13	TRBV6-1	CASSDRVYNEQFF	TGTGCCAGCAGTGATCGGGTCTACAATGAGCAGTTCTTC
NA	few	TRBJ1-2	13	TRBV5-4	CTSREDRNYGYTF	TGTACCAGCAGAGAGGACAGAAACTATGGCTACACCTTC
NA	NA	TRBJ2-5	16	TRBV5-1	CASSSPGGRGKETQYF	TGCGCCAGCAGCTCCCCAGGAGGGCGGGGAAAAGAGACCCAGTACTTC
NA	NA	TRBJ1-5	12	TRBV20-1	CSAKDRTQPQHF	TGCAGTGCTAAAGACCGGACACAGCCCCAGCATTTT
TRBD1	once	TRBJ1-6	16	TRBV7-9	CASSPAGQGDNSPLHF	TGTGCCAGCAGCCCAGCGGGACAGGGAGATAATTCACCCCTCCACTTT
NA	few	TRBJ1-1	12	TRBV18	CASSPRYTEAFF	TGTGCCAGCTCACCACGGTACACTGAAGCTTTCTTT
TRBD2	few	TRBJ2-7	13	TRBV7-9	CASQLAGEHEQYF	TGTGCCAGCCAACTAGCGGGAGAGCACGAGCAGTACTTC
NA	many	TRBJ2-7	15	TRBV20-1	CSARDTGQGYYEQYF	TGCAGTGCTAGAGATACAGGTCAGGGCTACTACGAGCAGTACTTC
TRBD2	many	TRBJ2-3	11	TRBV7-9	CASSDTSGQYF	TGTGCCAGCAGCGATACTAGCGGGCAGTATTTT
TRBD1	NA	TRBJ2-1	15	TRBV13	CASSWGTGGYNEQFF	TGTGCCAGCAGCTGGGGGACAGGGGGCTACAATGAGCAGTTCTTC
NA	many	TRBJ2-5	14	TRBV20-1	CSARLTGRKETQYF	TGCAGTGCTAGGTTGACAGGGAGGAAAGAGACCCAGTACTTC
NA	NA	TRBJ2-1	10	TRBV29-1	CSIEGDEQFF	TGCAGCATTGAGGGGGATGAGCAGTTCTTC
TRBD2	NA	TRBJ2-1	15	TRBV4-1	CASSPLPGGRNEQFF	TGCGCCAGCAGCCCCCTCCCGGGGGGAAGGAATGAGCAGTTCTTC
NA	few	TRBJ2-1	14	TRBV12-3/TRBV12-4	CASLIGTGWNEQFF	TGTGCCAGCCTGATTGGGACTGGGTGGAATGAGCAGTTCTTC
NA	many	TRBJ2-5	13	TRBV12-3/TRBV12-4	CASSGGPGETQYF	TGTGCCAGCTCTGGAGGGCCCGGGGAGACCCAGTACTTC
TRBD2	NA	TRBJ2-3	14	TRBV5-6	CASSSGLAPDTQYF	TGTGCCAGCAGCTCGGGACTAGCCCCAGATACGCAGTATTTT
TRBD1	few	TRBJ1-5	16	TRBV20-1	CSARTDRGLSSQPQHF	TGCAGTGCTAGAACGGACAGGGGGCTTAGTTCTCAGCCCCAGCATTTT
NA	many	TRBJ2-7	11	TRBV29-1	CSVGTVYEQYF	TGCAGCGTTGGGACGGTATACGAGCAGTACTTC
NA	many	TRBJ2-7	15	TRBV7-2	CASSSTGSGVYEQYF	TGTGCCAGCAGCTCAACAGGGTCGGGAGTTTACGAGCAGTACTTC
TRBD2	NA	TRBJ2-5	13	TRBV25-1	CASSVGGYETQYF	TGTGCCAGCTCTGTGGGGGGGTACGAGACCCAGTACTTC
TRBD1	few	TRBJ1-4	17	TRBV11-2	CASRKPGQRATNEKLFF	TGTGCCAGCAGGAAACCGGGACAGCGCGCAACTAATGAAAAACTGTTTTTT
TRBD2	many	TRBJ2-7	15	TRBV11-2	CASRLLAGGPDEQYF	TGTGCCAGCAGGTTACTAGCGGGAGGGCCCGACGAGCAGTACTTC
TRBD2	many	TRBJ2-2	15	TRBV20-1	CSATLPLAGVGELFF	TGCAGTGCCACCCTCCCCCTAGCGGGAGTCGGGGAGCTGTTTTTT
NA	many	TRBJ2-7	14	TRBV7-8	CASSYSTGTYEQYF	TGTGCCAGCAGCTACAGTACAGGGACCTACGAGCAGTACTTC
NA	many	TRBJ1-1	13	TRBV2	CASVRGATTETFF	TGTGCCAGCGTAAGGGGCGCGACTACTGAAACTTTCTTT
NA	few	TRBJ2-7	15	TRBV4-2	CASSQVEAEAYEQYF	TGTGCCAGCAGCCAAGTGGAGGCAGAGGCCTACGAGCAGTACTTC
NA	many	TRBJ2-7	14	TRBV10-3	CAISKQGNSIEQYF	TGTGCCATCAGTAAACAGGGAAATTCCATCGAGCAGTACTTC
TRBD1	few	TRBJ2-2	16	TRBV18	CASSPRQGVWTGELFF	TGTGCCAGCTCACCACGACAGGGGGTATGGACCGGGGAGCTGTTTTTT
TRBD1	many	TRBJ2-3	17	TRBV28	CASSLDRDRGITDTQYF	TGTGCCAGCAGCCTCGACCGGGACAGGGGAATCACAGATACGCAGTATTTT